A selection of T cell receptor beta chains follows, all from one sample in a study of response to subunit inactivated influenza vaccine. From the RT-PCR reads, TCRdb called clonotypes with MiXCR, one entry per CDR3 protein. This table has 500,000 or so distinct CDR3 sequences, 16% appearing once. This sample comprised CD4+ T cells sorted from PBMCs, obtained less than 30 months after vaccination. These receptors were obtained from a man in his fifties or sixties who received an inactivated influenza vaccine. CDR3s include the opening cysteine and the closing phenylalanine or tryptophan. The order of the fields is V gene, CDR3 protein.

v_call: TRBV4-2; cdr3_aa: CASSQGTGVYEQYF
v_call: TRBV20-1; cdr3_aa: CSAYRLGLVQETQYF
v_call: TRBV15; cdr3_aa: CATSREVNYEQYF
v_call: TRBV5-1; cdr3_aa: CASSFTTGNQRSPLHF
v_call: TRBV7-9; cdr3_aa: CASSLGRGRGEAFF
v_call: TRBV20-1; cdr3_aa: CSARYSGRALETQYF
v_call: TRBV20-1; cdr3_aa: CSAKKGAYGYTF
v_call: TRBV24-1; cdr3_aa: CATSDLARAEQFF
v_call: TRBV4-1; cdr3_aa: CASSQAGTAIRPLHF
v_call: TRBV4-1; cdr3_aa: CASSQGAVVVLRTNTEAFF
v_call: TRBV11-2; cdr3_aa: CASSPSIEQYF
v_call: TRBV2; cdr3_aa: CASRRLGQETQYF